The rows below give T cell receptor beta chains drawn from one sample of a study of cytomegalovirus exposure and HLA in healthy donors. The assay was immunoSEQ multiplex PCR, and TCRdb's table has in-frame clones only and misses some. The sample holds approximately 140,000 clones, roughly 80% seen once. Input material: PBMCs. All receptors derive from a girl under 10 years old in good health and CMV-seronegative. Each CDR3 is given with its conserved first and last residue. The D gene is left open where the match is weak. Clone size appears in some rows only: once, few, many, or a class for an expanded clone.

CASSLGHTGANVLTF | TGTGCCAGCAGTCTCGGACATACTGGGGCCAACGTCCTGACTTTC | . | TRBV28 | . | TRBJ2-6
CASSPITLAGGDNIQYF | TGCGCCAGCAGTCCAATCACCTTAGCGGGGGGGGATAACATTCAGTACTTC | TRBD2 | TRBV23-1 | . | TRBJ2-4
CASSPPTSGGIEQYF | TGTGCCAGCAGTCCACCGACTAGCGGGGGGATTGAGCAGTACTTC | TRBD2 | TRBV6-5 | once | TRBJ2-7
CASSETSAVQETQYF | TGTGCCAGCAGTGAGACATCGGCAGTCCAAGAGACCCAGTACTTC | . | TRBV2 | once | TRBJ2-5
CASSLILRGQHF | TGTGCCAGCAGCTTAATCCTCCGGGGCCAGCATTTT | . | TRBV11-3 | . | TRBJ1-5
CASSPGLETDTQYF | TGTGCCAGCTCTCCGGGACTAGAAACAGATACGCAGTATTTT | TRBD2 | TRBV18 | . | TRBJ2-3
CASSFGFTDTQYF | TGTGCCAGCAGTTTCGGGTTCACAGATACGCAGTATTTT | . | TRBV2 | . | TRBJ2-3
CASSFSDTQYF | TGTGCCAGCAGCTTCTCGGATACGCAGTATTTT | . | TRBV11-2 | . | TRBJ2-3
CAWSVGGPGQPQHF | TGTGCCTGGAGTGTGGGGGGGCCGGGACAGCCCCAGCATTTT | . | TRBV30 | . | TRBJ1-5
CASSLIPRGVDTEAFF | TGCGCCAGCAGCTTAATTCCCAGGGGGGTGGACACTGAAGCTTTCTTT | TRBD1 | TRBV5-1 | . | TRBJ1-1
CASRNTGPSYEQYF | TGTGCCAGCAGGAACACAGGGCCCTCCTACGAGCAGTACTTC | . | TRBV28 | . | TRBJ2-7
CASSTLTGPSNEQFF | TGTGCCAGCAGCACACTGACAGGGCCCTCCAATGAGCAGTTCTTC | . | TRBV21-1 | . | TRBJ2-1
CASSQGRSGLYEQYF | TGTGCCAGCAGCCAAGGTCGCTCAGGGCTCTACGAGCAGTACTTC | . | TRBV14 | . | TRBJ2-7
CASSLKPGVSYEQYF | TGTGCCAGCAGTTTAAAACCCGGGGTATCCTACGAGCAGTACTTC | . | TRBV27 | . | TRBJ2-7
CSASGTSVGYNEQFF | TGCAGCGCGTCCGGGACTAGCGTCGGTTACAATGAGCAGTTCTTC | TRBD2 | TRBV29-1 | . | TRBJ2-1
CASSQKTDNYVYTF | TGCGCCAGCAGCCAAAAGACGGATAACTATGTCTACACCTTC | . | TRBV4-3 | . | TRBJ1-2
CASVTGLGAFF | TGTGCCAGCGTAACAGGGTTAGGAGCTTTCTTT | . | TRBV2 | . | TRBJ1-1
CASSLGLAGITDTQYF | TGTGCCAGCAGCTTAGGGCTAGCGGGGATCACAGATACGCAGTATTTT | TRBD2 | TRBV7-9 | . | TRBJ2-3
CATRQTRKSGELFF | TGTGCCACCAGACAGACCCGTAAGTCCGGGGAGCTGTTTTTT | . | TRBV19 | once | TRBJ2-2
CASSYSTGGVYEQYF | TGTGCCAGCAGTTACTCGACAGGGGGCGTCTACGAGCAGTACTTC | TRBD1 | TRBV6-5 | . | TRBJ2-7
CASSSGHSSTDTQYF | TGTGCCAGCAGTTCAGGGCATTCTAGCACAGATACGCAGTATTTT | . | TRBV27 | . | TRBJ2-3
CAWSVALRGPEQYF | TGTGCCTGGAGTGTAGCATTGAGGGGGCCCGAGCAGTACTTC | TRBD1 | TRBV30 | . | TRBJ2-7
CASSLARTDTYEQYF | TGTGCCAGCAGCTTAGCGCGGACAGACACTTACGAGCAGTACTTC | . | TRBV7-8 | . | TRBJ2-7
CASSLTGVEDTQYF | TGTGCCAGCAGCTTAACGGGAGTGGAAGATACGCAGTATTTT | . | TRBV5-4 | . | TRBJ2-3
CASRSGTGVNSPLHF | TGTGCCAGCAGGTCCGGGACAGGGGTGAATTCACCCCTCCACTTT | TRBD1 | TRBV7-2 | . | TRBJ1-6
CASSERGIGELFF | TGTGCCAGCAGTGAAAGGGGCATCGGGGAGCTGTTTTTT | . | TRBV2 | . | TRBJ2-2
CSVELAAQYF | TGCAGCGTTGAACTAGCTGCGCAGTATTTT | . | TRBV29-1 | . | TRBJ2-3
CAWRGWEGPSGANVLTF | TGTGCCTGGAGAGGGTGGGAGGGGCCCTCTGGGGCCAACGTCCTGACTTTC | TRBD2 | TRBV30 | once | TRBJ2-6
CAWTFYRAGGYTF | TGTGCCTGGACATTTTACAGGGCGGGCGGCTACACCTTC | . | TRBV30 | few | TRBJ1-2
CASSLGGGTYNEQFF | TGTGCCAGCAGCTTAGGGGGGGGAACCTACAATGAGCAGTTCTTC | TRBD2 | TRBV7-2 | . | TRBJ2-1
CASRGTGTTSTDTQYF | TGTGCCAGCAGAGGTACCGGGACAACTAGCACAGATACGCAGTATTTT | . | TRBV2 | . | TRBJ2-3
CASSERTAWVWYF | TGTGCCAGCAGTGAACGAACAGCTTGGGTGTGGTACTTC | . | TRBV6-1 | . | TRBJ2-7
CASSIRTTDTQYF | TGTGCCAGTAGTATAAGAACTACAGATACGCAGTATTTT | . | TRBV19 | . | TRBJ2-3
CATSREPGRMNTEAFF | TGTGCCACCAGCAGAGAACCGGGTCGCATGAACACTGAAGCTTTCTTT | . | TRBV15 | . | TRBJ1-1
CASSLRGGGEAFF | TGTGCCAGCAGCTTGCGGGGAGGCGGTGAAGCTTTCTTT | . | TRBV7-3 | . | TRBJ1-1
CASSPFGTGDGKLFF | TGTGCCAGCAGTCCCTTCGGGACAGGGGATGGCAAACTGTTTTTT | TRBD1 | TRBV2 | few | TRBJ1-4
CASNPGLALGGETQYF | TGTGCCAGTAACCCAGGATTGGCCCTCGGAGGGGAGACCCAGTACTTC | . | TRBV19 | . | TRBJ2-5
CASSPPQGAAAPAHF | TGTGCCAGCAGTCCGCCACAGGGGGCTGCGGCCCCAGCGCATTTT | TRBD1 | TRBV28 | . | TRBJ1-5
CSVLTTGATEAFF | TGCAGCGTCCTAACGACAGGAGCCACTGAAGCTTTCTTT | . | TRBV29-1 | . | TRBJ1-1
CASSLGQGAYGYTF | TGTGCCAGCAGTTTGGGCCAGGGTGCCTATGGCTACACCTTC | . | TRBV28 | . | TRBJ1-2
CASNRDSGNTIYF | TGTGCCAGCAACAGGGACTCTGGAAACACCATATATTTT | . | TRBV6-6 | once | TRBJ1-3